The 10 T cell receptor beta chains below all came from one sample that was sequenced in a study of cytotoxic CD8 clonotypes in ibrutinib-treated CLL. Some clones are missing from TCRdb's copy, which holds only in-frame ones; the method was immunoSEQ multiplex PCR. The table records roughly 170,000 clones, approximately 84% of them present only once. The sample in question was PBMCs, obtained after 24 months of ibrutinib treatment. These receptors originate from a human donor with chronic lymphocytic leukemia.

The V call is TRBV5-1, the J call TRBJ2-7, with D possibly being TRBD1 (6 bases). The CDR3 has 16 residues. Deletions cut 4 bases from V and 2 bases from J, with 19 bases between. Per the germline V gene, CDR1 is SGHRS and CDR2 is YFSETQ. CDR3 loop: CASSLQPAGDTYEQYF. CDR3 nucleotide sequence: TGCGCCAGCAGCCTCCAGCCGGCAGGGGATACCTACGAGCAGTACTTC.

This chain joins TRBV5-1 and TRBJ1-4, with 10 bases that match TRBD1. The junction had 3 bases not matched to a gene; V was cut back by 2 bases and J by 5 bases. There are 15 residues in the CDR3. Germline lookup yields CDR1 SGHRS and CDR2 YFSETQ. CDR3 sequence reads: CASSFEGQGNEKLFF. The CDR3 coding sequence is TGCGCCAGCAGCTTCGAGGGACAGGGGAATGAAAAACTGTTTTTT.

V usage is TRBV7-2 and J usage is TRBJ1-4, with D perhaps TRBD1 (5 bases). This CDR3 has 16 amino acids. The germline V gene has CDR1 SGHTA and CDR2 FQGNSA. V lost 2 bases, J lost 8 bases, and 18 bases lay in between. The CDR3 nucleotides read TGTGCCAGCAGCTTAATCAGTTTGGGGGATCAAGAAAAACTGTTTTTT. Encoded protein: CASSLISLGDQEKLFF.

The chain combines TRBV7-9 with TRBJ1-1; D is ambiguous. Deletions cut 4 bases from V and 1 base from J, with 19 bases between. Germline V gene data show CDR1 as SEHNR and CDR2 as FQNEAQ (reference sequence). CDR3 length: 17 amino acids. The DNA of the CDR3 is TGTGCCAGCAGCTCCCCACCCCCCTCGGCCGGGAACACTGAAGCTTTCTTT. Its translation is CASSSPPPSAGNTEAFF.

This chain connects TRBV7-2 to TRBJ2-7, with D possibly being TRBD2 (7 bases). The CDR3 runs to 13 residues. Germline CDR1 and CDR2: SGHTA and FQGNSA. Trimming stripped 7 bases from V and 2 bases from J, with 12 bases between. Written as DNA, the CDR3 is TGTGCCAGCAAAGGAGGGGGGGCCTACGAGCAGTACTTC. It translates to CASKGGGAYEQYF. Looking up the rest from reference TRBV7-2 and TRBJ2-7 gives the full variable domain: GAGVSQSPSNKVTEKGKDVELRCDPISGHTALYWYRQSLGQGLEFLIYFQGNSAPDKSGLPSDRFSAERTGGSVSTLTIQRTQQEDSAVYLCASKGGGAYEQYFGPGTRLTVT.

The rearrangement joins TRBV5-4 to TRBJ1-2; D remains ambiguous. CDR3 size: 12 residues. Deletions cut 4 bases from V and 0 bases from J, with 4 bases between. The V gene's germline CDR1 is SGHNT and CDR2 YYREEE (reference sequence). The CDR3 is CASSAANYGYTF. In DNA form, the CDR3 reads TGTGCCAGCAGCGCGGCTAACTATGGCTACACCTTC.

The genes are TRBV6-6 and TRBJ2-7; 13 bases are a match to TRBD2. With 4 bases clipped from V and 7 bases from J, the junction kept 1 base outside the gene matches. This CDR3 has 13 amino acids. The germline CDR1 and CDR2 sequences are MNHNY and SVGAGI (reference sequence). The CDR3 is CASSSGLAGEQYF. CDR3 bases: TGTGCCAGCAGTTCGGGACTAGCGGGGGAGCAGTACTTC.

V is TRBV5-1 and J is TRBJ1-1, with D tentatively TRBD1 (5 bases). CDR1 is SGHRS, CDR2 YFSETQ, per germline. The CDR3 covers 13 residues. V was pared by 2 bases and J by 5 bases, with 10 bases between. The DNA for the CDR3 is TGCGCCAGCAGCTTTTCTGGGGGAACTGAAGCTTTCTTT. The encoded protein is CASSFSGGTEAFF.

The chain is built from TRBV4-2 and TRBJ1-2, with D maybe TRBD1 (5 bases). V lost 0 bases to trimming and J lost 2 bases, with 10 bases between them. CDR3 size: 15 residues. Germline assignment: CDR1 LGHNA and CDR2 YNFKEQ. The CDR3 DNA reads TGTGCCAGCAGCCAAGAAACAGGAAGGAACTATGGCTACACCTTC. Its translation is CASSQETGRNYGYTF.

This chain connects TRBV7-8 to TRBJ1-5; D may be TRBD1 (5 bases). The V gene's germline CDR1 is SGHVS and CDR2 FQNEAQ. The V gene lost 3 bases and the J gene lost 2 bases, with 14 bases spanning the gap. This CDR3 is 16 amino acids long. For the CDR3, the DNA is TGTGCCAGCAGCTTCCTCCGGGGGGTTGGCAATCAGCCCCAGCATTTT. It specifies CASSFLRGVGNQPQHF.